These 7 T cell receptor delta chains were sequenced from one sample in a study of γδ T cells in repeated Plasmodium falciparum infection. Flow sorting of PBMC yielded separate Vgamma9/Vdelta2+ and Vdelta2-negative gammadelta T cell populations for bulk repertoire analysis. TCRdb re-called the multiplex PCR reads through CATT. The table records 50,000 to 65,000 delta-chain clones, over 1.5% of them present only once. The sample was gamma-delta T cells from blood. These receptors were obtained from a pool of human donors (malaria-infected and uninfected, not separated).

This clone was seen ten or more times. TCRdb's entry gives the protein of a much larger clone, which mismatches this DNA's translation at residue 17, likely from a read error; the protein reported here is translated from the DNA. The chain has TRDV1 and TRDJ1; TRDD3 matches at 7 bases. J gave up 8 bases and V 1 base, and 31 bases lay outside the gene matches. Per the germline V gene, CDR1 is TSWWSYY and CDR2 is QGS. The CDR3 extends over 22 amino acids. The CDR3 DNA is TGTGCTCTTGGGGAACCCAACCAATTCCGCCCCAGCGCCTGGGGGTATATGACAAAACTCATCTTT. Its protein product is CALGEPNQFRPSAWGYMTKLIF.

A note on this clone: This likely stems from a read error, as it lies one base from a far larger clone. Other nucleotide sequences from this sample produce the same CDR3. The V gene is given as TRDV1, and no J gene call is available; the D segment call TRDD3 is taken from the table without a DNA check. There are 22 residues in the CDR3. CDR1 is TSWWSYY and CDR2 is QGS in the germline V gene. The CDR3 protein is CALGELRPYWGIRPWGTDKLIF. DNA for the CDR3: TGTGCTCTTGGGGAACTACGGCCCTACTGGGGGATTCGTCCCTGGGGCACCGATAAACTCATCTTC.

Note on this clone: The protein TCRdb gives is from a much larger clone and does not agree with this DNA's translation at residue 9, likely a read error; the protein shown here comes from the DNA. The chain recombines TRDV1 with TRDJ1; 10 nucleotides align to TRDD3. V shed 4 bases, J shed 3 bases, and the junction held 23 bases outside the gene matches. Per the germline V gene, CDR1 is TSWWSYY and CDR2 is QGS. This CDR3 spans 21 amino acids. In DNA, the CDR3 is TGTGCTCTTGGGGCATTTCCTTCGGAGGTTGGGGGATACAGGTACGCCGATAAACTCATCTTT. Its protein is CALGAFPSEVGGYRYADKLIF.

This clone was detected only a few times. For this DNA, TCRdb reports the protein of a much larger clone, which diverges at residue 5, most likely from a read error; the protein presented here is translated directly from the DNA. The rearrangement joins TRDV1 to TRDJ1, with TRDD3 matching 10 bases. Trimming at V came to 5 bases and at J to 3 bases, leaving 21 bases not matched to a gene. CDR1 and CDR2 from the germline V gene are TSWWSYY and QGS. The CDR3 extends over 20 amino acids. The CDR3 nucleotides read TGTGCTCTTGGGAGCCCCTCTTCCTACCCCGGGGGATACGGGGCCGATAAACTCATCTTT. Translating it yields CALGSPSSYPGGYGADKLIF.

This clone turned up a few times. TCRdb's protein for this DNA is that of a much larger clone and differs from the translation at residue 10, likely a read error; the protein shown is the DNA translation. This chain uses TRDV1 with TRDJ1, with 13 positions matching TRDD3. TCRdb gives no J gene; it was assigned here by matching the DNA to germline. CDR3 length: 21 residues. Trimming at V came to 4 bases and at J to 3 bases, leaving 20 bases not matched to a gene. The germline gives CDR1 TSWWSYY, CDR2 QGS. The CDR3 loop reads CALGAPSYVFLLGDTADKLIF. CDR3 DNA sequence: TGTGCTCTTGGGGCCCCTTCCTACGTATTCCTACTGGGGGATACGGCCGATAAACTCATCTTT.

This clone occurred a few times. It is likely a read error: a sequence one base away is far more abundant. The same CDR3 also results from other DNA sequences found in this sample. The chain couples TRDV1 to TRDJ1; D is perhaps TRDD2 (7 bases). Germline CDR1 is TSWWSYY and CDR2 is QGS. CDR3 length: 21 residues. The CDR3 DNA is TGTGCCCTTGGGCTCCCGTTCCTACCGGCAGGTCTAGGGGATCGCAATCGGGGACTCATCTTT. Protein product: CALGLPFLPAGLGDRNRGLIF.

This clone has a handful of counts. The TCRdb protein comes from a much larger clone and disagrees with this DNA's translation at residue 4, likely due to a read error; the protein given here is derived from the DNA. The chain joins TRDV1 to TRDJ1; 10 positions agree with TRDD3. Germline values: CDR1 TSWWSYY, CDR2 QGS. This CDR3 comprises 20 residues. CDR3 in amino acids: CALRELFFLRGIRSTDKLIF. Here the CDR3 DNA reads TGTGCTCTTAGGGAACTTTTCTTCCTACGGGGGATACGATCCACCGATAAACTCATCTTT.